This TCR beta chain appears in the sequencing data of a study of CD8 T cells in Susac syndrome. General study points: It was acknowledged in the study that its TCR sequencing and HLA analysis involved a relatively small number of individuals.

When the RNA was reverse transcribed, random hexamers were used with an input of roughly 0.45 to 1 ug. Coverage of TCR beta CDR3 amplification by immunoSEQ multiplex PCR extended to 54 Vbeta and 13 Jbeta. A single record per CDR3 protein comes from TCRdb applying MiXCR to the immunoSEQ multiplex PCR reads. The sample includes roughly 150,000 distinct CDR3 sequences, 80% to 95% of them seen just once. The authors sequenced TCR beta from blood CD8+ and CD4+ T cells. The controls were healthy donors who were matched for age and sex. The CDR3 loop spans 13 amino acids. The V gene's germline CDR1 is MNHNY and CDR2 SVGAGI (reference sequence). V lost 7 bases to trimming and J lost 1 base; unmatched junction nucleotides: 3. About this clonotype itself: The antigen is not known.

The sequencing input was CD4+ T cells from PBMCs. V usage is TRBV6-6 and J usage is TRBJ1-1; TRBD1 matches at 7 bases. The clonotype comes from a human donor in good health. CDR3: CASNDRENTEAFF. The CDR3, as DNA: TGTGCCAGCAACGACAGGGAGAACACTGAAGCTTTCTTT.